This T cell receptor (beta chain) originates from a study of T cells in Graves' hyperthyroidism and ophthalmopathy. Authors of the study amplified TCR beta CDR3 regions from RNA transcripts. Primed by the HTBI set, a first-round RT-PCR was run on the TCR CDR3. TCRdb itself ran the multiplex PCR reads through MiXCR, one entry per CDR3 protein. The table has 450,000 to 550,000 distinct CDR3 sequences, roughly a quarter seen once. The CDR3 consists of 12 residues. V lost 3 bases and J 2 bases, leaving 7 bases between the germline ends. Germline V gene sequence: CDR1 DFQATT, CDR2 SNEGSKA (reference sequence). Researchers barred patients who had uncontrolled infection, other autoimmune disease, pregnancy or lactation.

The TCR originated in a woman aged 25 to 39 with Graves' ophthalmopathy. Material: blood. The chain is built from TRBV20-1 and TRBJ1-1, with D uncertain. The CDR3 region is CSARAPNTEAFF. The CDR3 region has the DNA TGCAGTGCTAGGGCACCTAACACTGAAGCTTTCTTT.